These 2 T cell receptor beta chains were sequenced from one sample in a study of T-cell reconstitution after alpha-beta-depleted transplantation in children. TCRbeta library construction was performed incorporating unique molecular identifiers. Each CDR3 protein is one row after TCRdb ran MiXCR on the PCR reads. This sample has 550,000 to 800,000 distinct CDR3 sequences, with around 12% found just once. Source: PBMCs, taken before TCRalphabeta/CD19-depleted stem cell transplant. All receptors derive from a girl aged 2 to 10 with congenital amegakaryocytic thrombocytopenia, due to receive a stem cell transplant.

This clonotype occurred a few times. V and J are TRBV15 and TRBJ2-1; 10 bases match TRBD1. This CDR3 has 17 amino acids. The V gene end was trimmed by 0 bases and the J gene end by 3 bases; junction bases not matched to a gene: 5. The germline V gene has CDR1 LNHNV and CDR2 YYDKDF (reference sequence). CDR3 DNA sequence: TGTGCCACCAGCAGAGAACGGGGGACAGGGGTCTACAATGAGCAGTTCTTC. Translation gives CATSRERGTGVYNEQFF.

This clonotype was seen more than once but under ten times. This chain links TRBV20-1 with TRBJ2-3; TRBD2 matches 12 bases. CDR3 size: 14 residues. V lost 4 bases, J lost 6 bases, and 5 bases stayed unmatched. Germline values: CDR1 DFQATT, CDR2 SNEGSKA (reference sequence). For the CDR3, the DNA is TGCAGTGCTACGCGACTAGCGGGAGAGGATACGCAGTATTTT. Amino acid sequence: CSATRLAGEDTQYF.